This is a list of T cell receptor beta chains from one sample in a study of Graves' ophthalmopathy and Graves' hyperthyroidism. TCRdb called the multiplex PCR reads again in MiXCR, with one record for every CDR3 protein. The table records almost 750,000 distinct CDR3 sequences, around 40% of them present only once. The sequenced sample consisted of peripheral blood. Receptors were obtained from an adult man with Graves' ophthalmopathy. The CDR3 runs from the conserved cysteine through the conserved F or W. The order of the fields is V gene, D gene, J gene, clone size, CDR3 protein, CDR3 DNA. D genes are given only for firm matches. Size is omitted from some rows. Given values are once, few, many or a class for expanded clones.

>TRBV5-8|TRBD1|TRBJ1-2|many
CASSAGQAPNYGYTF
TGTGCCAGCAGCGCGGGACAGGCGCCAAACTATGGCTACACCTTC
>TRBV19|TRBD2|TRBJ2-2|few
CASSRSPSGNTGELFF
TGTGCCAGTAGCCGAAGTCCTAGCGGAAACACCGGGGAGCTGTTTTTT
>TRBV29-1|-|TRBJ1-2|once
CSVAKGRKAHYGYTF
TGCAGCGTTGCAAAGGGTCGGAAAGCCCACTATGGCTACACCTTC
>TRBV29-1|-|TRBJ2-3|many
CSASRADTQYF
TGCAGCGCCTCAAGGGCAGATACGCAGTATTTT
>TRBV15|TRBD2|TRBJ2-5|once
CATSRDRTSGSGETQYF
TGTGCCACCAGCAGAGATCGGACTAGCGGGAGCGGAGAGACCCAGTACTTC
>TRBV29-1|-|TRBJ2-5|-
CSAQGAGSEETQYF
TGCAGCGCCCAAGGGGCAGGGAGCGAAGAGACCCAGTACTTC
>TRBV5-5|TRBD1|TRBJ1-2|-
CASRGSDRVTYGYTF
TGTGCCAGCAGAGGTTCGGACAGGGTAACCTATGGCTACACCTTC
>TRBV7-6|TRBD2|TRBJ2-2|-
CASSFGLAGKAGELFF
TGTGCCAGCAGCTTCGGACTAGCGGGGAAGGCCGGGGAGCTGTTTTTT
>TRBV4-3|-|TRBJ1-4|few
CASSQVVGEKLFF
TGCGCCAGCAGCCAAGTTGTCGGAGAAAAACTGTTTTTT
>TRBV19|-|TRBJ1-5|few
CASSIDLGRYQPQHF
TGTGCCAGTAGTATAGATCTAGGAAGATATCAGCCCCAGCATTTT
>TRBV20-1|TRBD1|TRBJ2-5|many
CSARGQGKETQYF
TGCAGTGCTAGGGGACAGGGTAAAGAGACCCAGTACTTC
>TRBV24-1|-|TRBJ1-5|-
CASSPQSEQPQHF
TGTGCCAGCTCACCACAGTCAGAACAGCCCCAGCATTTT
>TRBV7-9|-|TRBJ1-2|many
CASSLVTAYGYTF
TGTGCCAGCAGCTTGGTCACTGCCTATGGCTACACCTTC
>TRBV10-1|-|TRBJ2-5|many
CASSEGSLRTQYF
TGCGCCAGCAGTGAAGGCAGTTTGCGGACCCAGTACTTC
>TRBV9|TRBD2|TRBJ2-5|few
CASSPILASGTETQYF
TGTGCCAGCAGCCCTATCCTCGCCAGCGGGACTGAGACCCAGTACTTC
>TRBV20-1|TRBD2|TRBJ2-7|-
CSARAGGGAYEQYF
TGCAGTGCTAGAGCCGGCGGGGGGGCCTACGAGCAGTACTTC
>TRBV5-1|-|TRBJ2-1|-
CASSLVVGEQFF
TGTGCCAGCAGCTTAGTCGTCGGGGAGCAGTTCTTC
>TRBV6-6|-|TRBJ2-7|-
CASYEKSYEQYF
TGTGCCAGCTACGAGAAAAGCTACGAGCAGTACTTC
>TRBV29-1|-|TRBJ1-2|few
CSVENWGAGGYTF
TGCAGCGTTGAAAATTGGGGGGCGGGGGGCTACACCTTC
>TRBV29-1|-|TRBJ2-7|-
CSLGGIGYEQYF
TGCAGCTTAGGAGGGATCGGGTACGAGCAGTACTTC
>TRBV2|TRBD1|TRBJ1-6|few
CASSEKGDRGSYNSPLHF
TGTGCCAGCAGTGAAAAAGGGGACAGGGGTTCCTATAATTCACCCCTCCACTTT
>TRBV7-9|-|TRBJ2-7|-
CASSLSPQGYEQYF
TGTGCCAGCAGCTTGAGTCCGCAGGGCTACGAGCAGTACTTC
>TRBV16|-|TRBJ1-5|few
CASSQSVQGSNQPQHF
TGTGCCAGCAGCCAATCGGTACAGGGTAGCAATCAGCCCCAGCATTTT
>TRBV25-1|TRBD2|TRBJ2-2|-
CASSHERGMGGELFF
TGTGCCAGCAGCCATGAGCGGGGCATGGGCGGGGAGCTGTTTTTT
>TRBV7-2|-|TRBJ1-2|-
CASSGGYGCTF
TGTGCCAGCTCTGGGGGCTATGGCTGCACCTTC
>TRBV24-1|TRBD2|TRBJ2-7|-
CATSEGSGSYEQYF
TGTGCCACCAGTGAGGGTAGCGGGAGCTACGAGCAGTACTTC
>TRBV20-1|-|TRBJ1-5|-
CSARVGRSKQPQHF
TGCAGTGCTAGAGTGGGACGGTCAAAACAGCCCCAGCATTTT
>TRBV7-2|-|TRBJ1-5|-
CASSSGSGQPQHF
TGTGCCAGCAGCTCGGGATCAGGCCAGCCCCAGCATTTT
>TRBV29-1|-|TRBJ1-1|-
CSARRGGTEAFF
TGCAGCGCCCGACGAGGGGGCACTGAAGCTTTCTTT
>TRBV6-5|TRBD1|TRBJ1-1|few
CASSAIWGTGNTEAFF
TGTGCCAGCAGCGCTATATGGGGGACAGGTAACACTGAAGCTTTCTTT
>TRBV6-4|-|TRBJ1-2|many
CASSQGGENYGYTF
TGTGCCAGCAGTCAAGGGGGGGAGAACTATGGCTACACCTTC
>TRBV6-6|TRBD1|TRBJ2-6|few
CASSLGQGDVLTF
TGTGCCAGCAGCTTGGGACAGGGGGACGTCCTGACTTTC
>TRBV5-1|TRBD2|TRBJ2-5|-
CASKTSGEGETQYF
TGCGCCAGCAAGACTAGCGGAGAGGGAGAGACCCAGTACTTC
>TRBV20-1|-|TRBJ1-4|few
CSAPTGGAINEKLFF
TGCAGTGCTCCCACGGGGGGTGCCATTAATGAAAAACTGTTTTTT
>TRBV2|-|TRBJ1-1|few
CASSYLAPRTVNTEAFF
TGTGCCAGCAGTTACCTCGCCCCCAGAACCGTCAACACTGAAGCTTTCTTT
>TRBV25-1|-|TRBJ2-2|-
CASSVGGGRTGELFF
TGTGCCAGCAGTGTTGGAGGGGGTAGGACCGGGGAGCTGTTTTTT
>TRBV7-8|-|TRBJ2-7|-
CASSSKPQGSGEQYF
TGTGCCAGCAGCAGTAAACCCCAGGGATCGGGCGAGCAGTACTTC